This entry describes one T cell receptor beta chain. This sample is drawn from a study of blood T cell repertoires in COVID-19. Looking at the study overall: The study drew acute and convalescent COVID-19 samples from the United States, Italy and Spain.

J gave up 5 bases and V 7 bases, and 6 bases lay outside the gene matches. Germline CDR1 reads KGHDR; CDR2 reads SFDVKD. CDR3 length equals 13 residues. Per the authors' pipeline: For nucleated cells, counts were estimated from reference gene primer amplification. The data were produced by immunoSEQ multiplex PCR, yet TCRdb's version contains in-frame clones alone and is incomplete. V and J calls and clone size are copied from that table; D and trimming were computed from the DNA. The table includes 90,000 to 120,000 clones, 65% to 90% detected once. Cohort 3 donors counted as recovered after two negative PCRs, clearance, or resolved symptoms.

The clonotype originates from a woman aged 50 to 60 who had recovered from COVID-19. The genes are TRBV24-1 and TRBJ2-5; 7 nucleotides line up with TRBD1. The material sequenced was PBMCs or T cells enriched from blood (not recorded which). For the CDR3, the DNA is TGTGCCACCAGGCCGACAGGGTCCGAGACCCAGTACTTC. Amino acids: CATRPTGSETQYF.